The rows below give T cell receptor beta chains drawn from one sample of a study of blood T cell repertoires in COVID-19. Sequencing was performed with immunoSEQ multiplex PCR; in TCRdb, only in-frame clones are kept and a portion is missing. The data show some 130,000 clones, roughly four fifths seen once. What was sequenced was peripheral blood. The receptors shown here come from a woman in her forties or fifties with acute or convalescent COVID-19. CDR3s include the opening cysteine and the closing phenylalanine or tryptophan. The order of the fields is J gene, clone size, V gene, CDR3 protein. Clone sizes are given selectively: once, few, many, or a class where the clone is expanded.

j_gene: TRBJ1-3
abundance: -
v_gene: TRBV9
CDR3aa: CASTGPRNTIYF

j_gene: TRBJ2-2
abundance: once
v_gene: TRBV5-1
CDR3aa: CASSPGEGSGELFF

j_gene: TRBJ1-1
abundance: -
v_gene: TRBV19
CDR3aa: CASLIGTGMNTEAFF

j_gene: TRBJ1-3
abundance: -
v_gene: TRBV27
CDR3aa: CASSPLGSSGNTIYF

j_gene: TRBJ1-2
abundance: -
v_gene: TRBV18
CDR3aa: CASSPDRGSYGYTF

j_gene: TRBJ2-1
abundance: -
v_gene: TRBV19
CDR3aa: CASSIISRDSNEQFF

j_gene: TRBJ1-2
abundance: -
v_gene: TRBV29-1
CDR3aa: CSAGTGEGYGYTF

j_gene: TRBJ2-5
abundance: -
v_gene: TRBV4-1
CDR3aa: CASSRLTGAQETQYF

j_gene: TRBJ2-7
abundance: -
v_gene: TRBV7-8
CDR3aa: CASSLAGGGAYEQYF

j_gene: TRBJ1-2
abundance: once
v_gene: TRBV7-9
CDR3aa: CASSSQEGARGYTF

j_gene: TRBJ1-2
abundance: -
v_gene: TRBV10-3
CDR3aa: CAISESTGIPNYGYTF

j_gene: TRBJ2-2
abundance: -
v_gene: TRBV6-5
CDR3aa: CASRRGLTGELFF

j_gene: TRBJ1-1
abundance: few
v_gene: TRBV10-3
CDR3aa: CAINTGIGTEAFF

j_gene: TRBJ2-3
abundance: -
v_gene: TRBV10-3
CDR3aa: CAIRAQDADTQYF

j_gene: TRBJ2-3
abundance: -
v_gene: TRBV27
CDR3aa: CASSSFAGGLTDTQYF

j_gene: TRBJ2-1
abundance: -
v_gene: TRBV29-1
CDR3aa: CSVEDLQGSLNEQFF

j_gene: TRBJ2-7
abundance: -
v_gene: TRBV2
CDR3aa: CASSPQGVGEQYF

j_gene: TRBJ2-1
abundance: -
v_gene: TRBV6-5
CDR3aa: CASSYSTSGVNEQFF

j_gene: TRBJ2-1
abundance: -
v_gene: TRBV29-1
CDR3aa: CSGLRGINEQFF

j_gene: TRBJ2-5
abundance: -
v_gene: TRBV10-3
CDR3aa: CAISPSATGGETQYF

j_gene: TRBJ2-2
abundance: -
v_gene: TRBV4-1
CDR3aa: CASSQGAGAYTGELFF

j_gene: TRBJ1-4
abundance: -
v_gene: TRBV5-1
CDR3aa: CASSPRTGEEKLFF

j_gene: TRBJ2-7
abundance: -
v_gene: TRBV30
CDR3aa: CAWSRSSGYEASYEQYF

j_gene: TRBJ1-4
abundance: -
v_gene: TRBV11-2
CDR3aa: CASSLGEYLTGGEEKLFF

j_gene: TRBJ1-1
abundance: -
v_gene: TRBV5-1
CDR3aa: CASSLGQAVTEAFF

j_gene: TRBJ1-6
abundance: -
v_gene: TRBV19
CDR3aa: CASRDDRTSPLHF

j_gene: TRBJ1-2
abundance: -
v_gene: TRBV12-3/TRBV12-4
CDR3aa: CASSRTGSVGYTF

j_gene: TRBJ1-1
abundance: -
v_gene: TRBV11-2
CDR3aa: CASSSNRGDTEAFF

j_gene: TRBJ2-7
abundance: -
v_gene: TRBV10-3
CDR3aa: CAMASGAKIPYEQYF

j_gene: TRBJ1-2
abundance: -
v_gene: TRBV5-1
CDR3aa: CASSLEPELYGYTF

j_gene: TRBJ2-3
abundance: -
v_gene: TRBV5-4
CDR3aa: CASSIGTGGRTQYF

j_gene: TRBJ1-5
abundance: -
v_gene: TRBV28
CDR3aa: CASTLDGGGLSNQPQHF

j_gene: TRBJ1-2
abundance: -
v_gene: TRBV2
CDR3aa: CASSRTGGEGGYTF

j_gene: TRBJ1-1
abundance: -
v_gene: TRBV6-1
CDR3aa: CASSETPTGWSTEAFF

j_gene: TRBJ2-5
abundance: once
v_gene: TRBV9
CDR3aa: CASSTQTSGVGTQYF

j_gene: TRBJ1-2
abundance: -
v_gene: TRBV27
CDR3aa: CASSFSGDYGYTF

j_gene: TRBJ2-3
abundance: once
v_gene: TRBV7-3
CDR3aa: CASSLTGQGGTDTQYF

j_gene: TRBJ2-7
abundance: -
v_gene: TRBV30
CDR3aa: CAWSKKTGLIYEQYF

j_gene: TRBJ1-6
abundance: few
v_gene: TRBV5-4
CDR3aa: CASSSGGQGQSPLHF

j_gene: TRBJ2-1
abundance: -
v_gene: TRBV14
CDR3aa: CASSPGLAGGNNEQFF

j_gene: TRBJ1-1
abundance: -
v_gene: TRBV5-1
CDR3aa: CASSFRGATEAFF

j_gene: TRBJ2-3
abundance: -
v_gene: TRBV5-1
CDR3aa: CASSLSVDADTQYF

j_gene: TRBJ1-5
abundance: once
v_gene: TRBV6-5
CDR3aa: CASSYSSRGGQPQHF

j_gene: TRBJ2-5
abundance: -
v_gene: TRBV3-1/TRBV3-2
CDR3aa: CASSRGTKETQYF

j_gene: TRBJ1-2
abundance: -
v_gene: TRBV24-1
CDR3aa: CATSVGGYNYGYTF

j_gene: TRBJ2-3
abundance: -
v_gene: TRBV5-1
CDR3aa: CASSLAATSTDTQYF

j_gene: TRBJ2-7
abundance: -
v_gene: TRBV12-5
CDR3aa: CASGGQGKYEQYF

j_gene: TRBJ1-2
abundance: -
v_gene: TRBV2
CDR3aa: CASRVGQSVYGYTF

j_gene: TRBJ1-6
abundance: -
v_gene: TRBV6-5
CDR3aa: CASRRSSYNSPLHF

j_gene: TRBJ1-6
abundance: few
v_gene: TRBV6-5
CDR3aa: CASDRVPYNSPLHF

j_gene: TRBJ2-3
abundance: -
v_gene: TRBV3-1/TRBV3-2
CDR3aa: CASSQVLAGGTSTDTQYF

j_gene: TRBJ2-1
abundance: -
v_gene: TRBV19
CDR3aa: CASSLYNEQFF

j_gene: TRBJ1-1
abundance: -
v_gene: TRBV7-8
CDR3aa: CASSTLPGESDTEAFF

j_gene: TRBJ2-7
abundance: once
v_gene: TRBV29-1
CDR3aa: CSVEERARNEQYF

j_gene: TRBJ2-7
abundance: few
v_gene: TRBV5-1
CDR3aa: CASSLGQGLTYEQYF

j_gene: TRBJ1-4
abundance: -
v_gene: TRBV18
CDR3aa: CASSPGQANEKLFF

j_gene: TRBJ2-6
abundance: -
v_gene: TRBV27
CDR3aa: CASSPTGPSAGANVLTF

j_gene: TRBJ1-3
abundance: -
v_gene: TRBV5-8
CDR3aa: CASSLTAFSGNTIYF

j_gene: TRBJ1-2
abundance: -
v_gene: TRBV28
CDR3aa: CASSYRRGQNYGYTF

j_gene: TRBJ1-3
abundance: -
v_gene: TRBV5-1
CDR3aa: CASSVDNSGNTIYF